The rows below give T cell receptor beta chains drawn from one sample of a study of T-cell memory formation after mild COVID-19. One entry per CDR3 protein, called by TCRdb with MiXCR from the 5' RACE reads. The table has 400,000 to 500,000 distinct CDR3 sequences, 15% to 20% seen once. Sequenced: PBMCs or a T cell subset sorted from them (not recorded which). The receptors were sampled from a man between 18 and 29 years old who had mild COVID-19 (a few samples of this study predate the infection). Cell type and time point are not known. Both conserved end residues are part of each CDR3. Each record gives: CDR3 DNA, CDR3 protein, J gene, D gene, V gene, CDR3 length, clone size. The D gene is left open where the match is weak. Clone size is not always given. Where it is, it says once, few, many or a class for expanded clones.

TGTGCCAGCACCTACGGGAGTCCCGGGGAGCTGTTTTTT	CASTYGSPGELFF	TRBJ2-2	NA	TRBV6-5	13	many
TGCGCCAGCAGCGCGGGACTAGCGGGGAGAAAAAGCACAGATACGCAGTATTTT	CASSAGLAGRKSTDTQYF	TRBJ2-3	TRBD2	TRBV5-1	18	few
TGCAGTATCGGGACTAGCGGGGACTACGAGCAGTACTTC	CSIGTSGDYEQYF	TRBJ2-7	TRBD2	TRBV29-1	13	few
TGTGCCAGCAGCCCGGAGACAGGGTATGGTGAGCAGTTCTTC	CASSPETGYGEQFF	TRBJ2-1	TRBD1	TRBV7-6	14	NA
TGCGCCAGCAGATCGGGGGTCCGGGGGCTTATGGATACGCAGTATTTT	CASRSGVRGLMDTQYF	TRBJ2-3	NA	TRBV5-1	16	many
TGTGCCAGCAGCCAGATGGGCCGGTCCCCCTCCTACAATGAGCAGTTCTTC	CASSQMGRSPSYNEQFF	TRBJ2-1	NA	TRBV5-6	17	NA
TGTGCCAGCAGTTATCCGGGAGCCGCGGGCGAGCAGTACTTC	CASSYPGAAGEQYF	TRBJ2-7	NA	TRBV7-2	14	many
TGTGCCAGCAGCCCCCGGGACAGGGGCTCGGAGACCCAGTACTTC	CASSPRDRGSETQYF	TRBJ2-5	TRBD1	TRBV7-2	15	few
TGCAGTGGAGCCGGGCTAGCGGGGGGGCCGAGGCAAGAGACCCAGTACTTC	CSGAGLAGGPRQETQYF	TRBJ2-5	TRBD2	TRBV20-1	17	NA
TGTGCCAGCAGCGCCAGTGGCACCGGGGAGCTGTTTTTT	CASSASGTGELFF	TRBJ2-2	NA	TRBV9	13	few
TGTGCCACTCGCCGGGACAGTGTTTATGGCTACACCTTC	CATRRDSVYGYTF	TRBJ1-2	TRBD1	TRBV6-5	13	few
TGTGCCACCAGCATTAGCCGGGTCACAGATACGCAGTATTTT	CATSISRVTDTQYF	TRBJ2-3	NA	TRBV15	14	many
TGTGCCACCAGCAGAGAGGGTACCAGCTCCTACGAGCAGTACTTC	CATSREGTSSYEQYF	TRBJ2-7	NA	TRBV15	15	few
TGTGCCAGCAGCCCTACCCCGGGCCCATCGGGGGAGACCCAGTACTTC	CASSPTPGPSGETQYF	TRBJ2-5	NA	TRBV7-9	16	few
TGTGCCAGCAGTTCACAGGTTGCCAACTATGGCTACACCTTC	CASSSQVANYGYTF	TRBJ1-2	NA	TRBV2	14	few
TGTGCCAGCAGCCAAGGGAACAGTCAAGAGACCCAGTACTTC	CASSQGNSQETQYF	TRBJ2-5	NA	TRBV3-1	14	few
TGTGCCAGCAACCAACGGGCAGGGGAGTCCTACGAGCAGTACTTC	CASNQRAGESYEQYF	TRBJ2-7	NA	TRBV6-5	15	once
TGTGCCAGCAGCTTAGGCATAACTATGGGCGGGGTTTATGAGCAGTTCTTC	CASSLGITMGGVYEQFF	TRBJ2-1	NA	TRBV11-2	17	few
TGTGCCAGCACCGTGGGGACTAGCGGGGACCAAGAGACCCAGTACTTC	CASTVGTSGDQETQYF	TRBJ2-5	TRBD2	TRBV9	16	few
TGTGCCAGCAGCCGGTTCCTACCCACTGAAGCTTTCTTT	CASSRFLPTEAFF	TRBJ1-1	NA	TRBV14	13	NA
TGTGCCAGCAGCAAACTAGTTGGGGGCAGCACTGAAGCTTTCTTT	CASSKLVGGSTEAFF	TRBJ1-1	NA	TRBV21-1	15	few
TGTGCCAGCAGTTTCCCACCTGAAAAACTGTTTTTT	CASSFPPEKLFF	TRBJ1-4	NA	TRBV12-3/TRBV12-4	12	many
TGTGCCAGCAGTCTCAGCGGGGGGGCCTTCGGGGAGCTGTTTTTT	CASSLSGGAFGELFF	TRBJ2-2	TRBD2	TRBV6-5	15	NA
TGTGCCAGCTCACCCCCATCGGGGACTGTCGAGCAGTACTTC	CASSPPSGTVEQYF	TRBJ2-7	NA	TRBV18	14	few
TGTGCCAGCAGCGTGAGCACAGATACGCAGTATTTT	CASSVSTDTQYF	TRBJ2-3	NA	TRBV2	12	many
TGCAGCGTTGTGGACCCTAATGAAAAACTGTTTTTT	CSVVDPNEKLFF	TRBJ1-4	NA	TRBV29-1	12	few
TGTGCCAGCAAACCGACGGGGGTCCTCCTCACCGGGGAGCTGTTTTTT	CASKPTGVLLTGELFF	TRBJ2-2	NA	TRBV6-1	16	few
TGTGCCAGCAGCTTAATAGCGGGGTCACGCACAGATACGCAGTATTTT	CASSLIAGSRTDTQYF	TRBJ2-3	TRBD2	TRBV11-2	16	few
TGCGCCAGCAGGGATACAGAGACCCAGTACTTC	CASRDTETQYF	TRBJ2-5	NA	TRBV5-1	11	NA
TGTGCCAGCAGCCTCGCCATTCCATCTAACTATGGCTACACCTTC	CASSLAIPSNYGYTF	TRBJ1-2	NA	TRBV7-4	15	few
TGTGCCAGCAGCCCTGGTTTTAGTTCACCCCTCCACTTT	CASSPGFSSPLHF	TRBJ1-6	NA	TRBV9	13	NA
TGTGCCAGCAGCGGATTTGGGGGGGCGGAAGATACGCAGTATTTT	CASSGFGGAEDTQYF	TRBJ2-3	NA	TRBV7-2	15	NA
TGTGCCAGCACTGCCTATGATGAGCAGTTCTTC	CASTAYDEQFF	TRBJ2-1	NA	TRBV12-3/TRBV12-4	11	NA
TGTGCCAGCAGAAACCGCGTGGGCCAGAACACCGGGGAGCTGTTTTTT	CASRNRVGQNTGELFF	TRBJ2-2	NA	TRBV7-6	16	NA
TGCGCCAGCAGCTCAGACAGGGCGGTGGGAGAGACCCAGTACTTC	CASSSDRAVGETQYF	TRBJ2-5	TRBD1	TRBV5-1	15	NA
TGTGCCAGCAGCCAAGGAGGGCTCGGGAATCAGCCCAAGCATTTT	CASSQGGLGNQPKHF	TRBJ1-5	NA	TRBV3-1	15	NA